This is a list of T cell receptor beta chains from one sample in a study of T cells in Graves' hyperthyroidism and ophthalmopathy. Using its own MiXCR run on the multiplex PCR reads, TCRdb lists one record per CDR3 protein. The sample shows a few hundred thousand distinct CDR3 sequences, under 20% of them seen only once. Source material: blood. These receptors were collected from a young woman with Graves' ophthalmopathy. CDR3s include the opening cysteine and the closing phenylalanine or tryptophan. A D gene is named only where the DNA matches it firmly. Clone size is given for some rows only: seen once, a few or many times, or a class if the clone is expanded.

V gene	D gene	J gene	clone size	CDR3 protein	CDR3 DNA
TRBV5-1	-	TRBJ2-3	-	CASSLDYIAGHTQYF	TGCGCCAGCAGCTTGGACTACATCGCGGGACATACGCAGTATTTT
TRBV4-3	-	TRBJ2-1	few	CASSQVGRNEQFF	TGCGCCAGCAGCCAAGTTGGGCGCAATGAGCAGTTCTTC
TRBV29-1	-	TRBJ2-1	-	CSVVVSSSSYNEQFF	TGCAGCGTTGTGGTGTCCTCGAGCTCCTACAATGAGCAGTTCTTC
TRBV2	-	TRBJ2-1	many	CASMEIAEINEQFF	TGTGCCAGCATGGAGATAGCGGAAATCAATGAGCAGTTCTTC
TRBV5-8	TRBD2	TRBJ2-1	-	CASSLAGTSRLDEQFF	TGTGCCAGCAGCTTGGCGGGGACTAGCCGCCTGGATGAGCAGTTCTTC
TRBV19	-	TRBJ2-3	-	CASRITRGADTQYF	TGTGCCAGTAGGATAACTAGAGGTGCGGATACGCAGTATTTT
TRBV30	-	TRBJ1-1	many	CAWSDRGTEAFF	TGTGCCTGGAGTGATAGGGGCACTGAAGCTTTCTTT
TRBV6-1	-	TRBJ2-1	many	CASSELSGPYNEQFF	TGTGCCAGCAGTGAACTCAGCGGCCCCTACAATGAGCAGTTCTTC
TRBV2	TRBD1	TRBJ1-2	few	CASSGRTGDNYGYTF	TGTGCCAGCAGTGGAAGGACAGGGGATAACTATGGCTACACCTTC
TRBV11-2	TRBD2	TRBJ2-5	many	CASYNGGGRETQYF	TGTGCCAGCTACAACGGGGGGGGGCGAGAGACCCAGTACTTC
TRBV6-1	-	TRBJ2-3	-	CASRSTETSTDTQYF	TGTGCCAGCAGAAGCACGGAGACAAGCACAGATACGCAGTATTTT
TRBV20-1	-	TRBJ1-5	-	CSARPRGQNQPQHF	TGCAGTGCTAGACCCAGGGGTCAAAATCAGCCCCAGCATTTT
TRBV20-1	TRBD2	TRBJ2-3	many	CSAEVGTRESADTQYF	TGCAGTGCTGAGGTTGGGACTAGGGAGAGCGCAGATACGCAGTATTTT
TRBV7-3	TRBD2	TRBJ2-1	-	CASSPSGAQSYNEQFF	TGTGCCAGCAGCCCTAGCGGTGCTCAATCCTACAATGAGCAGTTCTTC
TRBV14	TRBD1	TRBJ2-5	once	CASRPQGAETQYF	TGTGCCAGCAGGCCGCAGGGGGCGGAGACCCAGTACTTC
TRBV20-1	-	TRBJ1-4	few	CSAKRGAGWAASEKLFF	TGCAGTGCCAAGAGAGGGGCAGGGTGGGCGGCCAGTGAAAAACTGTTTTTT
TRBV7-2	-	TRBJ2-7	-	CASSGWGRYEQYF	TGTGCCAGCAGTGGCTGGGGGAGGTACGAGCAGTACTTC
TRBV7-9	-	TRBJ2-5	-	CASSRTDSYQETQYF	TGTGCCAGCAGCCGGACGGACAGTTACCAAGAGACCCAGTACTTC
TRBV6-2/TRBV6-3	TRBD1	TRBJ2-5	-	CASSTRDRGRKKETQYF	TGTGCCAGCAGTACCCGGGACAGGGGCAGGAAGAAAGAGACCCAGTACTTC
TRBV12-5	-	TRBJ2-2	many	CASGIGHTTGELFF	TGTGCTAGTGGTATCGGACATACCACCGGGGAGCTGTTTTTT
TRBV20-1	TRBD1	TRBJ1-2	-	CSATGQGPGYTF	TGCAGTGCTACGGGACAGGGACCTGGCTACACCTTC
TRBV7-2	TRBD2	TRBJ2-2	few	CASSLVSGSGRAYTGELFF	TGTGCCAGCAGCTTGGTGTCCGGTAGCGGGAGGGCCTACACCGGGGAGCTGTTTTTT
TRBV2	-	TRBJ2-1	many	CASTTQLDINEQFF	TGTGCCAGCACCACACAGTTAGACATCAATGAGCAGTTCTTC
TRBV28	TRBD2	TRBJ2-7	many	CASSLSGGRENEQYF	TGTGCCAGCAGTTTATCCGGCGGGCGGGAGAACGAGCAGTACTTC
TRBV3-1	-	TRBJ1-1	many	CASSLDNFEAFF	TGTGCCAGCAGCCTAGACAATTTTGAAGCTTTCTTT
TRBV4-1	-	TRBJ1-3	few	CASSQVRPSSGNTIYF	TGCGCCAGCAGCCAAGTCCGTCCTTCCTCTGGAAACACCATATATTTT
TRBV6-1	-	TRBJ1-1	-	CASSELWVPEAFF	TGTGCCAGCAGTGAGTTATGGGTTCCTGAAGCTTTCTTT
TRBV11-2	-	TRBJ1-1	many	CASTKTALNTEAFF	TGTGCCAGCACCAAGACAGCTCTGAACACTGAAGCTTTCTTT
TRBV4-1	TRBD2	TRBJ2-1	many	CASSQRAGSSYNEQFF	TGCGCCAGCAGCCAGAGAGCGGGGAGCTCCTACAATGAGCAGTTCTTC
TRBV5-1	-	TRBJ2-2	-	CASSDARQNTGELFF	TGCGCCAGCAGCGACGCCCGACAGAACACCGGGGAGCTGTTTTTT
TRBV6-2/TRBV6-3	-	TRBJ2-1	many	CASSPTRSYNEQFF	TGTGCCAGCAGTCCTACACGTTCCTACAATGAGCAGTTCTTC
TRBV4-1	-	TRBJ1-3	few	CASSPGRASSGNTIYF	TGCGCCAGCAGCCCTGGACGGGCTAGCTCTGGAAACACCATATATTTT
TRBV19	TRBD1	TRBJ2-5	few	CASTRDRESGQTQYF	TGTGCCAGTACTAGGGACAGGGAATCGGGGCAGACCCAGTACTTC
TRBV2	TRBD1	TRBJ1-2	many	CAGGTANYGYTF	TGTGCCGGGGGGACAGCGAACTATGGCTACACCTTC
TRBV2	TRBD2	TRBJ2-1	many	CASQPLGKREVVDEQFF	TGTGCCAGCCAACCTCTGGGCAAGCGGGAGGTCGTCGATGAGCAGTTCTTC
TRBV6-2/TRBV6-3	-	TRBJ1-1	few	CASSPSRGGGTEAFF	TGTGCCAGCAGCCCCTCGAGGGGGGGTGGCACTGAAGCTTTCTTT
TRBV7-6	-	TRBJ1-3	few	CASSLGQPATIYF	TGTGCCAGCAGCTTAGGGCAACCCGCCACCATATATTTT
TRBV12-3/TRBV12-4	TRBD2	TRBJ2-2	-	CASSSMTSGSGELFF	TGTGCCAGCAGCTCTATGACTAGCGGGTCCGGGGAGCTGTTTTTT
TRBV18	-	TRBJ2-1	few	CASSPPSTRAHEQFF	TGTGCCAGCTCACCACCCTCGACCAGGGCCCATGAGCAGTTCTTC
TRBV2	-	TRBJ2-7	-	CASSAEISYEQYF	TGTGCCAGCAGTGCGGAGATTTCCTACGAGCAGTACTTC
TRBV5-1	-	TRBJ2-7	-	CASSLGGESRDEQYF	TGCGCCAGCAGCTTGGGTGGGGAATCGAGGGACGAGCAGTACTTC
TRBV30	-	TRBJ1-5	many	CAWSFPGNQPQHF	TGTGCCTGGAGTTTCCCGGGCAATCAGCCCCAGCATTTT
TRBV6-5	-	TRBJ1-2	many	CASSYSAGYGYTF	TGTGCCAGCAGTTACTCAGCAGGCTATGGCTACACCTTC
TRBV19	-	TRBJ2-7	-	CASRMTTGQGRSYEQYF	TGTGCCAGTCGAATGACGACGGGACAAGGGAGATCCTACGAGCAGTACTTC
TRBV9	-	TRBJ2-7	few	CASSVGGGVSYEQYF	TGTGCCAGCAGCGTAGGAGGGGGGGTGTCCTACGAGCAGTACTTC
TRBV18	-	TRBJ1-4	many	CASSPGNGEKLFF	TGTGCCAGCTCACCAGGAAACGGGGAAAAACTGTTTTTT
TRBV7-3	-	TRBJ1-1	many	CASSYDRNTEAFF	TGTGCCAGCAGCTACGACAGGAACACTGAAGCTTTCTTT